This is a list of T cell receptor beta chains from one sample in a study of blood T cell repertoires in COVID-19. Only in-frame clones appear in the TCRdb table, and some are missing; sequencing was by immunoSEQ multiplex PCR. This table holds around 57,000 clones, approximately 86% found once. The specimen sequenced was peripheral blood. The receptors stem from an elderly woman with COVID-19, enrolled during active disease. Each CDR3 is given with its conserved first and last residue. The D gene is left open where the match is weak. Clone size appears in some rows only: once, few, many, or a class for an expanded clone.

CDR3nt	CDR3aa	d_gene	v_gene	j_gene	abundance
TGTGCCAGTAGTCCGCCGGGACAGCTAAATCAGCCCCAGCATTTT	CASSPPGQLNQPQHF	TRBD1	TRBV19	TRBJ1-5	few
TGTGCCAGCAGCCAACGGGACAGCAACACTGAAGCTTTCTTT	CASSQRDSNTEAFF	TRBD1	TRBV3-1/TRBV3-2	TRBJ1-1	NA
TGTGCCAGCAGCGGGAACTACAGGCGGAACACTGAAGCTTTCTTT	CASSGNYRRNTEAFF	NA	TRBV5-5	TRBJ1-1	NA
TGTGCCAGTAGTCTCGAACAGGGTGGAACTGGGGCCAACGTCCTGACTTTC	CASSLEQGGTGANVLTF	NA	TRBV19	TRBJ2-6	few
TGTGCCTGGAGTGTTGGTCAGGGCAATGGAAACACCATATATTTT	CAWSVGQGNGNTIYF	NA	TRBV30	TRBJ1-3	NA
TGTGCCAGCAGCCTCCAGACGGGGAACACCGGGGAGCTGTTTTTT	CASSLQTGNTGELFF	NA	TRBV7-6	TRBJ2-2	NA
TGTGCCAGCAGCTTAGTGGGACAGGGTAGCACAGATACGCAGTATTTT	CASSLVGQGSTDTQYF	TRBD1	TRBV7-2	TRBJ2-3	NA
TGTGCCAGTAGCCGTCGCGGGGGGGCCAGGAATGAGCAGTTCTTC	CASSRRGGARNEQFF	TRBD2	TRBV19	TRBJ2-1	NA
TGCAGCGTTGTCACAGGCCTCAGCTCCTACGAGCAGTACTTC	CSVVTGLSSYEQYF	NA	TRBV29-1	TRBJ2-7	NA
TGTGCCAGCAGCTTTTCTAGCGGGGGGAGCTCCTACGAGCAGTACTTC	CASSFSSGGSSYEQYF	TRBD2	TRBV5-6	TRBJ2-7	NA
TGTGCCAGCAGCGGACAGGGCTTGAATGAGCAGTTCTTC	CASSGQGLNEQFF	TRBD1	TRBV6-2/TRBV6-3	TRBJ2-1	once
TGTGCCAGCAGCCTGACAGGGGGTCAGGGCTACACCTTC	CASSLTGGQGYTF	TRBD1	TRBV5-5	TRBJ1-2	NA
TGTGCCAGCAGTCACGGGACACCCCCGGGCACTGAAGCTTTCTTT	CASSHGTPPGTEAFF	NA	TRBV6-5	TRBJ1-1	once
TGTGCCAGTAGTATTACCGGGGGGAACAATGAGCAGTTCTTC	CASSITGGNNEQFF	TRBD2	TRBV19	TRBJ2-1	NA
TGTGCCAGCTCTTCCCTCCGGACAGGGCTTCTGAACACTGAAGCTTTCTTT	CASSSLRTGLLNTEAFF	TRBD1	TRBV7-9	TRBJ1-1	few
TGTGCCAGTAGTATAGCCGTGACAGTGAGCTCCTACGAGCAGTACTTC	CASSIAVTVSSYEQYF	NA	TRBV19	TRBJ2-7	NA
TGTGCCAGCAGTGATCGACAGGGAAGTTTCTCTGGCTACACCTTC	CASSDRQGSFSGYTF	TRBD1	TRBV6-1	TRBJ1-2	NA
TGCAGTGCGGAAGGGGGGGGTGGCTACACCTTC	CSAEGGGGYTF	NA	TRBV20-1	TRBJ1-2	few
TGTGCCAGCAGTGATTCTGGGACTTATAGCAATCAGCCCCAGCATTTT	CASSDSGTYSNQPQHF	NA	TRBV2	TRBJ1-5	NA
TGTGCCACCAGCAAACCCAGGGGACCGAACACTGAAGCTTTCTTT	CATSKPRGPNTEAFF	NA	TRBV15	TRBJ1-1	once
TGTGCCTGGAGCGAACGACCGGGACAGGGTAAATCGAGCTATGGCTACACCTTC	CAWSERPGQGKSSYGYTF	TRBD1	TRBV30	TRBJ1-2	NA
TGTGCCAGCACCGTCGGTGGGAACACTGAAGCTTTCTTT	CASTVGGNTEAFF	NA	TRBV6-5	TRBJ1-1	NA
TGTGCCAGCAGGGAGTTGACAGCCCACTACGAGCAGTACTTC	CASRELTAHYEQYF	NA	TRBV6-5	TRBJ2-7	NA